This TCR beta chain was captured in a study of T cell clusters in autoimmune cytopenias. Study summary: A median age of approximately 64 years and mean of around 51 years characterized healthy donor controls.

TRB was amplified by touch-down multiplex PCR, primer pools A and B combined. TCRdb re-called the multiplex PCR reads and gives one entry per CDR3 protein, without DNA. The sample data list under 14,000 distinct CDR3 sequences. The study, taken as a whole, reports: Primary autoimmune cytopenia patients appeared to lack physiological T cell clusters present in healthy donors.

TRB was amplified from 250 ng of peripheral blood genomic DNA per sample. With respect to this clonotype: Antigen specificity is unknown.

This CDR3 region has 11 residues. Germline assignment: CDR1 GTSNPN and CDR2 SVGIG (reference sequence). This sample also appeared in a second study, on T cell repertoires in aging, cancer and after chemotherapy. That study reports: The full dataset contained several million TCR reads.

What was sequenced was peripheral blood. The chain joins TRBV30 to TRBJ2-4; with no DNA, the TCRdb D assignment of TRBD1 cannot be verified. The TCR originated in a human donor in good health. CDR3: CAWSGGDIQYF.